These 21 T cell receptor beta chains originate from one sample sequenced in a study of blood T cell repertoires in COVID-19. Sequencing was performed with immunoSEQ multiplex PCR; in TCRdb, only in-frame clones are kept and a portion is missing. Of approximately 97,000 clones listed, about 90% are singletons. Sample: peripheral blood. Receptors originate from a man aged 45 to 65 with COVID-19, enrolled during active disease.

The chain combines TRBV5-5 with TRBJ2-7; D gene ambiguous. With 1 base removed from V and 6 bases from J, the gap between germline ends came to 8 bases. This CDR3 is 12 amino acids long. Germline V CDR1 and CDR2: SGHKS, YYEKEE (reference sequence). Written as DNA, the CDR3 is TGTGCCAGCAGCTTGTCGTTTGTCGAGCAGTACTTC. Translating gives CASSLSFVEQYF.

This clone appeared a few times. This rearrangement joins TRBV7-3 to TRBJ2-2; 12 positions agree with TRBD2. The CDR3 spans 17 residues. Germline V gene sequence: CDR1 SGHTA, CDR2 FQGTGA. J was trimmed by 2 bases and V by 5 bases; bases with no gene match: 6. DNA for the CDR3: TGTGCCAGCAGCCCACTAGCGGGGGGACCCAACACCGGGGAGCTGTTTTTT. Its protein product is CASSPLAGGPNTGELFF.

V gene TRBV5-4 combines with J gene TRBJ2-2; 9 positions agree with TRBD1. The CDR3 has 16 amino acids. Germline V gives CDR1 SGHNT, CDR2 YYREEE (reference sequence). With 3 bases clipped from V and 7 bases from J, the junction kept 10 bases outside the gene matches. The CDR3 protein is CASSSPGQGVGGELFF. CDR3 nucleotides: TGTGCCAGCAGCTCGCCGGGACAGGGAGTTGGCGGGGAGCTGTTTTTT.

The chain recombines TRBV23-1 with TRBJ2-2; 7 positions agree with TRBD1. TRBV23-1 is an ORF; its function is uncertain. The CDR3 is made up of 20 amino acids. Trimming cost V 0 bases and J 3 bases; bases outside gene matches: 16. The CDR3 protein is CASSQSNRITGQPYTGELFF. Here the CDR3 DNA reads TGCGCCAGCAGTCAATCAAACCGAATAACGGGACAGCCGTACACCGGGGAGCTGTTTTTT.

In its sample, this clone was seen once. The chain uses TRBV6-5 and TRBJ1-5; TRBD1 is a possible D gene (6 bases). This CDR3 has 13 residues. The V and J ends lost 6 bases and 3 bases respectively, with 9 bases between them. Germline lookup yields CDR1 MNHEY and CDR2 SVGAGI. This CDR3 reads CASSGQTNQPQHF. As DNA, the CDR3 is TGTGCCAGCAGCGGACAGACCAATCAGCCCCAGCATTTT.

The V gene is TRBV6-1, the J gene TRBJ1-3; D is perhaps TRBD1 (6 bases). Germline loops: CDR1 MNHNS, CDR2 SASEGT. V lost 2 bases and J 3 bases, leaving 14 bases between the germline ends. CDR3 length: 16 amino acids. In DNA form, the CDR3 reads TGTGCCAGCAGTGAACGGGCCGGACAGTTTGGAAACACCATATATTTT. Translated: CASSERAGQFGNTIYF.

The sample holds one count of this clone. V usage is TRBV6-4 and J usage is TRBJ2-2, with D perhaps matching TRBD1 (6 bases). Germline CDR1 MRHNA, CDR2 SNTAGT. V was cut by 0 bases and J by 0 bases, with 8 bases left in between. This CDR3 comprises 16 residues. CDR3 loop: CASSDSPGANTGELFF. The CDR3 DNA reads as TGTGCCAGCAGTGACTCCCCAGGGGCGAACACCGGGGAGCTGTTTTTT.

Only one count was recorded for this clone. The V gene is TRBV4-3, the J gene TRBJ2-3, with 10 bases lining up with TRBD2. The CDR3 runs 20 residues. Germline lookup yields CDR1 LGHNA and CDR2 YSLEER. With V trimmed by 0 bases and J by 0 bases, 12 bases remained unmatched. The CDR3 is CASSQDLASGGRTSTDTQYF. The CDR3 DNA reads as TGCGCCAGCAGCCAAGATCTGGCTAGCGGGGGCCGAACTAGCACAGATACGCAGTATTTT.

This clone was counted a single time. The chain uses TRBV9 and TRBJ1-4, with D possibly matching TRBD1 (6 bases). Germline V gives CDR1 SGDLS, CDR2 YYNGEE. CDR3 size: 16 residues. Trimming pared 4 bases from V and 4 bases from J, leaving 17 bases between. CDR3 amino acids: CASSSGLGARNEKLFF. The CDR3 coding sequence is TGTGCCAGCAGCTCAGGACTGGGGGCGCGTAATGAAAAACTGTTTTTT.

This clone was found once. The genes are TRBV7-9 and TRBJ2-1; D unresolved. V dropped 5 bases and J dropped 0 bases, with 11 bases sitting between them. The germline CDR1 and CDR2 sequences are SEHNR and FQNEAQ (reference sequence). The CDR3 sequence is 15 residues long. The CDR3 loop reads CASSQDKNSYNEQFF. CDR3 bases: TGTGCCAGCAGCCAAGACAAAAACTCCTACAATGAGCAGTTCTTC.

V usage is TRBV7-2 and J usage is TRBJ2-1; 8 bases map to TRBD1. The length of the CDR3 is 16 residues. Trimming cost V 2 bases and J 9 bases; bases outside gene matches: 12. Germline CDR1 is SGHTA and CDR2 is FQGNSA. The CDR3, as DNA: TGTGCCAGCAGCTTATCCTCGACAGGGGCCAGAGTTGAGCAGTTCTTC. Encoded protein: CASSLSSTGARVEQFF.

The V and J genes are TRBV15 and TRBJ1-5, with unresolved D. CDR3 size: 12 residues. The germline CDR1 and CDR2 sequences are LNHNV and YYDKDF (reference sequence). The ends were cut back, 5 bases at V and 7 bases at J, with 9 bases in the middle. CDR3 protein: CATSHGEQPQHF. CDR3 bases: TGTGCCACCAGCCACGGGGAACAGCCCCAGCATTTT.

The chain combines TRBV10-3 with TRBJ2-3; 9 bases align to TRBD2. This CDR3 comprises 16 residues. J was trimmed by 3 bases and V by 4 bases; bases with no gene match: 8. Looked up from germline, CDR1 is ENHRY and CDR2 is SYGVKD. The DNA of the CDR3 is TGTGCCATCAGTGGGATAGCGGGGGCCTATACAGATACGCAGTATTTT. Translated: CAISGIAGAYTDTQYF.

The chain uses TRBV7-3 and TRBJ2-1; 8 positions match TRBD2. V was clipped by 5 bases and J by 6 bases; unmatched bases: 6. Germline CDR1 SGHTA, CDR2 FQGTGA. This CDR3 comprises 14 residues. CDR3 region: CASSGGLGSNEQFF. The CDR3 nucleotides read TGTGCCAGCAGCGGGGGACTAGGTTCCAATGAGCAGTTCTTC.

The J gene is TRBJ2-3, the V gene TRBV9, with TRBD1 matching 9 bases. This CDR3 contains 16 residues. CDR1 and CDR2 from the germline V gene are SGDLS and YYNGEE. Unmatched junction bases numbered 2, after V lost 0 bases and J lost 0 bases. DNA of the CDR3: TGTGCCAGCAGCGTAGCCGGACAGGGGAGCACAGATACGCAGTATTTT. Amino acids: CASSVAGQGSTDTQYF.

The CDR3 coding sequence is TGTGCCAGCAGTGAAAGGACTAGCGGGGCCTACGAGCAGTACTTC. Its protein product is CASSERTSGAYEQYF. The chain is built from TRBV2 and TRBJ2-7; 12 bases line up with TRBD2. CDR1 is SNHLY and CDR2 is FYNNEI in the germline V gene. This CDR3 spans 15 amino acids. Trimming removed 2 bases from V and 2 bases from J; junction bases left unmatched: 1. Complete variable domain (other parts from reference TRBV2 and TRBJ2-7): EPEVTQTPSHQVTQMGQEVILRCVPISNHLYFYWYRQILGQKVEFLVSFYNNEISEKSEIFDDQFSVERPDGSNFTLKIRSTKLEDSAMYFCASSERTSGAYEQYFGPGTRLTVT.

The rearrangement joins TRBV2 to TRBJ2-1, with a possible D match to TRBD2 (7 bases). The CDR3 runs 15 residues. In germline, CDR1 is SNHLY, CDR2 FYNNEI. The V and J ends lost 7 bases and 4 bases respectively, with 17 bases between them. CDR3 nucleotides: TGTGCCAGCACCGAACGAGGGGGGGGATACAATGAGCAGTTCTTC. This sequence encodes CASTERGGGYNEQFF. Complete variable domain (other parts from reference TRBV2 and TRBJ2-1): EPEVTQTPSHQVTQMGQEVILRCVPISNHLYFYWYRQILGQKVEFLVSFYNNEISEKSEIFDDQFSVERPDGSNFTLKIRSTKLEDSAMYFCASTERGGGYNEQFFGPGTRLTVL.

The chain joins TRBV4-1 to TRBJ2-2, with D maybe TRBD1 (8 bases). The V and J ends lost 2 bases and 5 bases respectively, with 27 bases between them. Germline loops: CDR1 MGHRA, CDR2 YSYEKL. This CDR3 has 20 amino acids. The CDR3 sequence is CASSQIVGQGGVGWTGELFF. The CDR3 nucleotides are TGCGCCAGCAGCCAAATCGTTGGACAGGGAGGGGTGGGCTGGACCGGGGAGCTGTTTTTT.

J is TRBJ2-1 and V is TRBV6-1; D is unresolved. CDR1 and CDR2 from the germline V gene are MNHNS and SASEGT. V was shortened by 8 bases and J by 9 bases, with 20 bases between the two germline ends. CDR3 size: 14 residues. CDR3 sequence: CASFGVDSVGEQFF. CDR3 coding DNA: TGTGCCAGCTTTGGTGTAGACTCAGTGGGTGAGCAGTTCTTC.

The chain couples TRBV10-2 to TRBJ1-1, with D perhaps matching TRBD1 (5 bases). V lost 9 bases, J lost 4 bases, and 12 bases lay in between. Germline CDR1 is WSHSY and CDR2 is SAAADI. This CDR3 spans 12 amino acids. CDR3 nucleotides: TGCGCCAGTGGGGGGTTGAGCACTGAAGCTTTCTTT. The encoded protein is CASGGLSTEAFF.

This clone was recorded only once. The V gene is TRBV11-2, the J gene TRBJ1-4; 7 bases are shared with TRBD1. Per germline, CDR1 SGHAT and CDR2 FQNNGV. Germline trimming cut 5 bases from V and 8 bases from J; bases unmatched to any gene: 20. The CDR3 has 18 residues. The CDR3 coding sequence is TGTGCCAGCAGCCAAGGGGTTGACAGGGTATCACTCAGGGAAAAACTGTTTTTT. Translation gives CASSQGVDRVSLREKLFF.